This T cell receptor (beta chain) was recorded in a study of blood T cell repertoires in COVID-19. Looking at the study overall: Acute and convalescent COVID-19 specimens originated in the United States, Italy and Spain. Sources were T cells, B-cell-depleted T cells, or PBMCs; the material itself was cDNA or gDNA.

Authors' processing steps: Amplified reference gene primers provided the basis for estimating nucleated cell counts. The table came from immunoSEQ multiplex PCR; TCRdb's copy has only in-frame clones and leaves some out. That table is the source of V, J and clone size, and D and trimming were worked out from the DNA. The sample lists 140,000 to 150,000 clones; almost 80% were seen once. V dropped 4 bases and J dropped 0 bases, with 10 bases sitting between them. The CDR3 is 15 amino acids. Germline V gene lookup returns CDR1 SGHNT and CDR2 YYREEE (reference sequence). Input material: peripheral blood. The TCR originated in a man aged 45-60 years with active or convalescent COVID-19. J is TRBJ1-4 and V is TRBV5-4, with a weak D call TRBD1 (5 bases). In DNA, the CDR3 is TGTGCCAGCAGCGCACAGGAGACAACTAATGAAAAACTGTTTTTT. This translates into CASSAQETTNEKLFF.